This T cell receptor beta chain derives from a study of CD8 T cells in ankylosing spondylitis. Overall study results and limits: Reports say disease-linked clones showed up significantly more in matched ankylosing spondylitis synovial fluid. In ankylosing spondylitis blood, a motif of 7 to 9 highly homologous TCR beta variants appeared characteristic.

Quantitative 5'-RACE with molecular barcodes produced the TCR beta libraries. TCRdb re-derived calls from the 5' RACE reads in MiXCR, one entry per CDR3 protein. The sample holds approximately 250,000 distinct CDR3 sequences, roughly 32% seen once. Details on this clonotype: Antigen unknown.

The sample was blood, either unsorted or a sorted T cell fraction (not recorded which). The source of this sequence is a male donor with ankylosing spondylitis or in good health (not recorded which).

The CDR3 sequence: CASSPGTGGHGYTF. CDR3 bases: TGTGCCAGCAGTCCCGGGACAGGGGGACATGGCTACACCTTC. V gene TRBV12-3 or TRBV12-4 combines with J gene TRBJ1-2, with 11 bases lining up with TRBD1. This CDR3 has 14 amino acids. V shed 5 bases and J 6 bases; nucleotides not matched to a gene: 5.